The clone carrying this T cell receptor beta chain occurred many times. Its antigen is still unknown. Germline assignment: CDR1 SGHRS and CDR2 YFSETQ. V lost 6 bases to trimming and J lost 7 bases, with 13 bases between them. This CDR3 region has 12 residues. A single record per CDR3 protein comes from TCRdb applying MiXCR to the 5' RACE reads. The table lists under 50,000 distinct CDR3 sequences, less than 6.5% of them singletons. The data stem from a study of spatial heterogeneity in lung cancer. Overall study results and limits: Among blood samples, ubiquitous expanded tumor TCRs appeared more at resection than at follow-up.

Time point noted: sample taken at primary tumor resection. Patients with untreated early-stage non-small cell lung cancer, numbering 55 to 80, were the donors. This sample comprised PBMCs, obtained at surgery. V is TRBV5-1 and J is TRBJ1-2, with D perhaps matching TRBD1 (6 bases). The origin of this receptor is a female donor with early-stage non-small cell lung cancer. CDR3 protein: CASTGQYGGYTF. CDR3 DNA sequence: TGCGCCAGCACCGGACAGTACGGTGGCTACACCTTC.